This T cell receptor beta chain originates from a study of technical replicates of blood from a few donors. The CDR3 runs to 14 residues. V was trimmed by 8 bases and J by 4 bases, leaving 15 bases between them. Germline V CDR1 and CDR2: MGHDK, SYGVNS. TCRdb keeps only in-frame clones here, not all; method: immunoSEQ multiplex PCR. Among tens of thousands of clones listed, approximately 90% were seen once. Sequenced input: T cells isolated from PBMCs. The gene calls are TRBV25-1 and TRBJ1-5; D is perhaps TRBD1 (5 bases). The TCR sequence derives from a human donor in good health. The CDR3 region is CASQQTGGNQPQHF. CDR3 nucleotides: TGTGCCAGCCAACAGACCGGGGGTAATCAGCCCCAGCATTTT.